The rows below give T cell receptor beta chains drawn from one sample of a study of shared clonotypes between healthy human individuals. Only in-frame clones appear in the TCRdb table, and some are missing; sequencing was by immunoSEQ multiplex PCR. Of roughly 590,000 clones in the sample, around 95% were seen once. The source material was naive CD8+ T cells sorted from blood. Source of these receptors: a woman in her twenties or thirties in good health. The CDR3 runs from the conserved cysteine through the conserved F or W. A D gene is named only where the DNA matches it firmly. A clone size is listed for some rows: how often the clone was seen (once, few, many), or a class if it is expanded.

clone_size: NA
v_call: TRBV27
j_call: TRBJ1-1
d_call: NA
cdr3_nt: TGTGCCAGCAGTTTATCAGGGAGAGTCTACACTGAAGCTTTCTTT
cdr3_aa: CASSLSGRVYTEAFF

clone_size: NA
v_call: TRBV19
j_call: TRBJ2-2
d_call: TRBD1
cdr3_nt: TGTGCCAGTAGTGACCCGACAGGGGGCATCACCGGGGAGCTGTTTTTT
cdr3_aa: CASSDPTGGITGELFF

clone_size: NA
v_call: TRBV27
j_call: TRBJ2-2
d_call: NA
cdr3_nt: TGTGCCAGCAGTTTAGTGGGGGCGAGCGGGGAGCTGTTTTTT
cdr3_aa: CASSLVGASGELFF

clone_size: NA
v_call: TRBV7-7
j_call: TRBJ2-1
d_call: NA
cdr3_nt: TGTGCCAGCAGCTTGTCTGGACATAATGAGCAGTTCTTC
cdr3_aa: CASSLSGHNEQFF

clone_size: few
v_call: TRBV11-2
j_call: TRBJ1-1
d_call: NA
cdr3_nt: TGTGCCAGCAGCGAGAATTGGGGTGAAGCTTTCTTT
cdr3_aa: CASSENWGEAFF

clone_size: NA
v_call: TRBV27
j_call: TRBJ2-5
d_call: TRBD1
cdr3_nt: TGTGCCAGCAGACCAGACAGGGTGTGGGAGACCCAGTACTTC
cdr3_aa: CASRPDRVWETQYF

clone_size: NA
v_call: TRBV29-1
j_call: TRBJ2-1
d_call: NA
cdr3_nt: TGCAGCGTTGAGGACAATGAGCAGTTCTTC
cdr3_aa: CSVEDNEQFF

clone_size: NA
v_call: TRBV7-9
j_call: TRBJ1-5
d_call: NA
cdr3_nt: TGTGCCAGCAGCTTAGCTGGGTCTAGCAATCAGCCCCAGCATTTT
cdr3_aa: CASSLAGSSNQPQHF

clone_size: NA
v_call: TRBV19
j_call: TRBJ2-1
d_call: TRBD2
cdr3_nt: TGTGCCAGTAGTACACAACTAGCGGGCTACAATGAGCAGTTCTTC
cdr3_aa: CASSTQLAGYNEQFF

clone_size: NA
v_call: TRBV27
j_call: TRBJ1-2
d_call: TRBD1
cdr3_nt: TGTGCCAGCACTTTTACAGGGGGCTTCGGTGGCTACACCTTC
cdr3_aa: CASTFTGGFGGYTF

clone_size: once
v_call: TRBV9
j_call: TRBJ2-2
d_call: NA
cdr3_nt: TGTGCCAGCAGCGTAGGCTCGCAGGGACGCGGGGAGCTGTTTTTT
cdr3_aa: CASSVGSQGRGELFF

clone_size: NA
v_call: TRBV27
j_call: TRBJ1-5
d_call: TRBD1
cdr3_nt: TGTGCCAGCAGCTCCCAGACAGGGGGAGGTCAGCCCCAGCATTTT
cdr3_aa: CASSSQTGGGQPQHF

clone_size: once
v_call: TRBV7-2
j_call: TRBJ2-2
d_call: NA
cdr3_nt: TGTGCCAGCAGCTTTATCACTGGACCAGTGAACACCGGGGAGCTGTTTTTT
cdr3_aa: CASSFITGPVNTGELFF

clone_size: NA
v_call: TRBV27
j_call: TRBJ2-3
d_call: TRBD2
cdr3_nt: TGTGCCCTGGGCCGAGCGGGAGCAGATACGCAGTATTTT
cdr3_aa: CALGRAGADTQYF

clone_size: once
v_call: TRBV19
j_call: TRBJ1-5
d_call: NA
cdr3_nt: TGTGCCACCCGGACACGCATCGATCAGCCCCAGCATTTT
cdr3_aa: CATRTRIDQPQHF

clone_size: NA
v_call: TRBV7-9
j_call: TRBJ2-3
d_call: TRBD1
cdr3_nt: TGTGCCAGCACCCCGGGACAGGGGGGCACAGATACGCAGTATTTT
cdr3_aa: CASTPGQGGTDTQYF

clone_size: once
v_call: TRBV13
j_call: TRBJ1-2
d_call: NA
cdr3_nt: TGTGCCAGCAGCTTATCTATGACTGAGCCTAACTATGGCTACACCTTC
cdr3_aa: CASSLSMTEPNYGYTF

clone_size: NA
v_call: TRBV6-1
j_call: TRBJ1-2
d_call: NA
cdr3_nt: TGTGCCAGCGGCACCTCTGGGGACGGGGGGGGTGGCTACACCTTC
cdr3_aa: CASGTSGDGGGGYTF

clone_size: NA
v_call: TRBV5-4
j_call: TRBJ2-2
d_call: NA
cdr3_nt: TGTGCCAGCACCAATACATCCACCGGGGAGCTGTTTTTT
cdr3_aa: CASTNTSTGELFF

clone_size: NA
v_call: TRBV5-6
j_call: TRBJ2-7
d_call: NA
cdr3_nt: TGTGCCAGCAGCTTCTACGGGTTCGAGCAGTACTTC
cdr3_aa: CASSFYGFEQYF

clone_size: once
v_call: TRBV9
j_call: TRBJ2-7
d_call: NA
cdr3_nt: TGTGCCAGCAGCGTAGCTACGGGAAGAAACTACGAGCAGTACTTC
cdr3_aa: CASSVATGRNYEQYF

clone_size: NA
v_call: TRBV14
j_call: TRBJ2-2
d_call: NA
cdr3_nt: TGTGCCAGCAGCCCCTCGCCGGGGAACAATGCCGGGGAGCTGTTTTTT
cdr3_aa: CASSPSPGNNAGELFF